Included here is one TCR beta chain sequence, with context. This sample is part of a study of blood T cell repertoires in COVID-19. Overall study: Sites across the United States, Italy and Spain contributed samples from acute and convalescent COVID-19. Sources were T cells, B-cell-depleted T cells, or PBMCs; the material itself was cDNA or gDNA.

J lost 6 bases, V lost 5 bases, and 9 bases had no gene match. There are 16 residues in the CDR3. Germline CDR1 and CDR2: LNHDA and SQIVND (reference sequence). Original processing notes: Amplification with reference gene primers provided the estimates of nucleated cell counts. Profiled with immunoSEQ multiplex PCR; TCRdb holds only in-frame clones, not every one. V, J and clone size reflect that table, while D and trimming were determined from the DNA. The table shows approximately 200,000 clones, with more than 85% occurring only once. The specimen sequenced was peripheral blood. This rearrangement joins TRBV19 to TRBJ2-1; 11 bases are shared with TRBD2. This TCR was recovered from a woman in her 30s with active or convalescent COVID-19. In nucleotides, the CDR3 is TGTGCCAGTAGTGCTACTAGCGGGAGTTTCCGCAATGAGCAGTTCTTC. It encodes CASSATSGSFRNEQFF.